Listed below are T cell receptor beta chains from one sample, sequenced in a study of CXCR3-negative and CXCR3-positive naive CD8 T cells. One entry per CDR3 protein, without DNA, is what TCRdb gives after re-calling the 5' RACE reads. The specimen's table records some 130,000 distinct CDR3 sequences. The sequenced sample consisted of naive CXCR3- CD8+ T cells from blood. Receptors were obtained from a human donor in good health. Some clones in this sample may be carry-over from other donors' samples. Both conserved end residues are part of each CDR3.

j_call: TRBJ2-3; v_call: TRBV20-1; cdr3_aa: CSARPSGLAGITDTQYF
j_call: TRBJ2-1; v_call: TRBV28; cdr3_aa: CASSLLVPNDEQFF
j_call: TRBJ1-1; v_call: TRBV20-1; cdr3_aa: CSARNRDTEAFF
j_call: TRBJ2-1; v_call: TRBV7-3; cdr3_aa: CASSPRLAGGPNEQFF
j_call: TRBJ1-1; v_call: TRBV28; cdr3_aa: CASSWGLGPSDLKNTEAFF
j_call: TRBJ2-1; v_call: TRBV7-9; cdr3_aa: CASTSSHYGTGENEQFF
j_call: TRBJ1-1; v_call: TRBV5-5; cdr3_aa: CASSLKETWATEAFF
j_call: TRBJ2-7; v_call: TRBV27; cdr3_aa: CASSFLGPSYEQYF
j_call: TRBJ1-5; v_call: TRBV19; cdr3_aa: CASSGTAYSNQPQHF
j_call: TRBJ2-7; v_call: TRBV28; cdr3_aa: CASSLSVGGPGGYEQYF
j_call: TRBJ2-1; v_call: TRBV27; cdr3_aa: CASSPTPSGRIVYEQFF
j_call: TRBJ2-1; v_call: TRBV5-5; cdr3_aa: CASSPVWGVYNEQFF
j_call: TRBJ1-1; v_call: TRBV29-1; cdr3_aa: CSVEDLENTEAFF
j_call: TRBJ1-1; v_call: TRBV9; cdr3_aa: CASSTDPGNEAFF
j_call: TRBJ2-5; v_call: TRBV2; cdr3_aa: CASSEEPTSGTYQETQYF
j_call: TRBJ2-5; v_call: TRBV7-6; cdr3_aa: CASSLDGRGQETQYF
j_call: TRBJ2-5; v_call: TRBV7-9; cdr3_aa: CASDLAGDQETQYF
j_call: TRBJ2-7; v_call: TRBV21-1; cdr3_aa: CASKVGEDYEQYF
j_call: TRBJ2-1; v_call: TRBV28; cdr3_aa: CASSPKGLAGGHEQFF
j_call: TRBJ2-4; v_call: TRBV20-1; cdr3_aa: CSARALGENIQYF
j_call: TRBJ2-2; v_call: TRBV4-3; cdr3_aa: CASSQDSAGGTSGELFF
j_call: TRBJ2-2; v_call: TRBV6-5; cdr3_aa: CASSLVMNTGELFF
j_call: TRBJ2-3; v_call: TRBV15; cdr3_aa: CATSRDRADTQYF
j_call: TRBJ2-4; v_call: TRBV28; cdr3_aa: CASSFRGRTASIQYF
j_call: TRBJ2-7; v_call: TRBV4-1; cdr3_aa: CASSQEPGGGYEQYF
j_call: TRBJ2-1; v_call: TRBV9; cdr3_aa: CASSSLPGQASRDEQFF
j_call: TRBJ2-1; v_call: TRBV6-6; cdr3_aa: CASTSTGMTSGRGTYNEQFF
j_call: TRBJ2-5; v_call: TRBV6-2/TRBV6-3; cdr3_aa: CASSSLSYQETQYF
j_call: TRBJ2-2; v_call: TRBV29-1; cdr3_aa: CSVGADTNTGELFF
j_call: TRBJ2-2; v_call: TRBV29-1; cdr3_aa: CSGQGATGELFF
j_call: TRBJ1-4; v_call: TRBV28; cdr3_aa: CASSSTNEKLFF
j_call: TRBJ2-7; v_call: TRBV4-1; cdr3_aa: CASSQEAFSYEQYF
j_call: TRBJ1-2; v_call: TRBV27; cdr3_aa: CASSSIRQGMGVYGYTF
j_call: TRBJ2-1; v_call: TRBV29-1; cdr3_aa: CSVEALRHEQFF
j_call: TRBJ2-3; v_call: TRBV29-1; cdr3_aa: CSVETGLVTDTQYF
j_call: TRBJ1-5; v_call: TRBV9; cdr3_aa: CASSVAGGQPQHF
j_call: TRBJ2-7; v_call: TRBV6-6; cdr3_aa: CASTGGTYEQYF
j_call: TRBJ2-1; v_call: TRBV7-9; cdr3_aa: CASSRALADEQFF
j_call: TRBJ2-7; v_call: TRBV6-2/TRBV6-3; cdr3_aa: CASSRGTSGGYEQYF
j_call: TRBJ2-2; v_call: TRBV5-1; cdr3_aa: CASSAGHPNTGELFF
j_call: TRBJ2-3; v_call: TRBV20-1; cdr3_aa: CSAIPSAGGRSDTQYF
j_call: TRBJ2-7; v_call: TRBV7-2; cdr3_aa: CASSPPGQVSYEQYF
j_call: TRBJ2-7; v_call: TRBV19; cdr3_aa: CASSSGISYEQYF
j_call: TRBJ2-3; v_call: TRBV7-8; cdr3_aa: CASSLEGGGSTDTQYF
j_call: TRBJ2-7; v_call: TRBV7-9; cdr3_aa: CASSHPDTTYEQYF
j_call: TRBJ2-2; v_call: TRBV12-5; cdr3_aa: CASGLFPLQGLYLNTGELFF
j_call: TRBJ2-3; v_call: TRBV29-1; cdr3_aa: CSVLGRERRSDTQYF